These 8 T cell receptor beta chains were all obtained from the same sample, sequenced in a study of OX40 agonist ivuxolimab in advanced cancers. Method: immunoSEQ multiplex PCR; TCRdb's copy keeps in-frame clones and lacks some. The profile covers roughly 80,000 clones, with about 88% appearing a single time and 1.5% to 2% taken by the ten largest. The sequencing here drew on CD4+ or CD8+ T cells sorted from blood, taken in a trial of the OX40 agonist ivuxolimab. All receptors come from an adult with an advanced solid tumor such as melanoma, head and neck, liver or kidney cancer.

CDR3 residues: CASSLNGQGVDTQYF. The CDR3 bases are TGTGCCAGCAGTCTAAATGGGCAAGGGGTAGATACGCAGTATTTT. The rearrangement links TRBV7-2 to TRBJ2-3, with D maybe TRBD1 (5 bases). The length of the CDR3 is 15 residues. V lost 6 bases and J 5 bases, leaving 18 bases between the germline ends. Germline assignment: CDR1 SGHTA and CDR2 FQGNSA. Complete variable domain (other parts from reference TRBV7-2 and TRBJ2-3): GAGVSQSPSNKVTEKGKDVELRCDPISGHTALYWYRQSLGQGLEFLIYFQGNSAPDKSGLPSDRFSAERTGGSVSTLTIQRTQQEDSAVYLCASSLNGQGVDTQYFGPGTRLTVL.

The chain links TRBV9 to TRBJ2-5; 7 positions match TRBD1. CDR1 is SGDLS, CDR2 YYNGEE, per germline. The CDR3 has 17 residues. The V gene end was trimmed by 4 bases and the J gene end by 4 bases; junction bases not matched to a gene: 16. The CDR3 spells CASSPRATGFLGETQYF. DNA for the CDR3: TGTGCCAGCAGCCCTCGAGCGACAGGGTTCCTAGGAGAGACCCAGTACTTC.

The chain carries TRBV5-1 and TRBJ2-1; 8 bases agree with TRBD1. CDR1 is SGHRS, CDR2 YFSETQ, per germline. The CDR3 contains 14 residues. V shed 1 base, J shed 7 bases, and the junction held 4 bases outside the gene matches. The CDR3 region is CASSLPTGANEQFF. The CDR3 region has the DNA TGCGCCAGCAGCTTGCCGACAGGGGCGAATGAGCAGTTCTTC.

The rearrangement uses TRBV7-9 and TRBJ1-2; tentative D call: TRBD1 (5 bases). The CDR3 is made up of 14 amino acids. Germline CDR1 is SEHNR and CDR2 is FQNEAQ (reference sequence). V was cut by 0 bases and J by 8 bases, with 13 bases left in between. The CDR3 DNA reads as TGTGCCAGCAGCTTAGCCGACAGTCTCCAGGGCTACACCTTC. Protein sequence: CASSLADSLQGYTF.

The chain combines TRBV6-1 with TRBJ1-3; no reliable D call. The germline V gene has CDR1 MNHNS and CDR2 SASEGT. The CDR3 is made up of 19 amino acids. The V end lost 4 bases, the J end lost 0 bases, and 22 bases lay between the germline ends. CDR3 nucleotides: TGTGCCAGCAGTGCCCCCGGGTCGCCACGGGATGACTCTGGAAACACCATATATTTT. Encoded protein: CASSAPGSPRDDSGNTIYF.

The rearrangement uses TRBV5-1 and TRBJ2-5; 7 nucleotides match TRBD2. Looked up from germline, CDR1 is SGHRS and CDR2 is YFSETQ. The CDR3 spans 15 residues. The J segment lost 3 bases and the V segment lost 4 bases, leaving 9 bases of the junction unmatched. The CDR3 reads CASSQRTRREETQYF. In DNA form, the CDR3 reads TGCGCCAGCAGCCAACGGACTAGAAGGGAAGAGACCCAGTACTTC. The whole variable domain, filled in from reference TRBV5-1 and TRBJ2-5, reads KAGVTQTPRYLIKTRGQQVTLSCSPISGHRSVSWYQQTPGQGLQFLFEYFSETQRNKGNFPGRFSGRQFSNSRSEMNVSTLELGDSALYLCASSQRTRREETQYFGPGTRLLVL.

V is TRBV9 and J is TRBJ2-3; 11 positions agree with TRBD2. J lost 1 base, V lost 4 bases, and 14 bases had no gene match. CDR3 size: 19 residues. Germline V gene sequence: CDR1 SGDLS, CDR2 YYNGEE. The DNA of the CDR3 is TGTGCCAGCAGCCCCACCGTGGGAGGTAGCGGGGGGGGCACAGATACGCAGTATTTT. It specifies CASSPTVGGSGGGTDTQYF.

The CDR3 sequence is CASSLDSQETQYF. DNA of the CDR3: TGCGCCAGCAGCCTAGACAGCCAAGAGACCCAGTACTTC. The rearrangement joins TRBV5-1 to TRBJ2-5; D might be TRBD1 (5 bases). This CDR3 has 13 residues. Germline CDR1 and CDR2: SGHRS and YFSETQ. V lost 4 bases and J 1 base, leaving 8 bases between the germline ends.